The clone carrying this T cell receptor (beta chain) was seen many times. Antigen unknown. The read finishes 3 residues shy of the CDR3 end, and the germline J gene is used to complete it. Some clones are missing from TCRdb's copy, which holds only in-frame ones; the method was immunoSEQ multiplex PCR. Altogether 30,000 or so clones were found in the sample, and no singletons occur. The CDR3 runs to 15 residues. The V end was cut by 0 bases, the J end by 2 bases, with 6 bases between. Germline CDR1 and CDR2: SGHNT and YYREEE (reference sequence). The sample comes from a study of T cell clonality in common variable immunodeficiency. No CVID subject was ill or on immunomodulatory drugs when sampled. Study-level findings and limits: Fewer deletions and N-nucleotide insertions were reportedly seen in common variable immunodeficiency TCR beta sequences.

The sequence came from a human donor with common variable immunodeficiency. The sequencing sample was made of peripheral blood mononuclear cells. The chain carries TRBV5-4 and TRBJ2-6; D gene uncertain. The sequenced CDR3 bases are TGTGCCAGCAGCTTGGAGGGTGCTGGGGCCAACGTC. The encoded protein is CASSLEGAGANV. The full CDR3 is CASSLEGAGANVLTF.